The 19 T cell receptor beta chains reported below all come from one sample, sequenced in a study of blood T cells in healthy people across ages. A J-beta primer mix and a sample-barcoded 5' primer were used in a second PCR of roughly 6 to 12 cycles. TCRdb independently ran MiXCR on the 5' RACE reads; one entry per CDR3 protein. In the table there are about 830,000 distinct CDR3 sequences, less than 80% of which are singletons. The sequenced sample was blood. Every receptor here comes from a man aged 25 to 45 in good health.

This sequence joins TRBV20-1 and TRBJ2-6; D is ambiguous. This CDR3 contains 13 residues. The germline V gene has CDR1 DFQATT and CDR2 SNEGSKA (reference sequence). Trimming pared 7 bases from V and 0 bases from J, leaving 7 bases between. CDR3 sequence reads: CSVLGSGANVLTF. The CDR3 DNA reads TGCAGTGTGCTGGGCTCTGGGGCCAACGTCCTGACTTTC.

The chain recombines TRBV4-3 with TRBJ2-1, with 12 bases identical to TRBD2. CDR3 length: 16 residues. J was trimmed by 7 bases and V by 4 bases; bases with no gene match: 8. Per the germline V gene, CDR1 is LGHNA and CDR2 is YSLEER. The CDR3 sequence is CASSPLAGGTRNEQFF. In DNA form, the CDR3 reads TGCGCCAGCAGCCCACTAGCGGGGGGAACAAGGAATGAGCAGTTCTTC.

The chain has TRBV7-2 and TRBJ2-7; D is uncertain. The CDR3 is 14 amino acids. Trimming stripped 1 base from V and 5 bases from J, with 12 bases between. Germline-derived CDR1 and CDR2 are SGHTA and FQGNSA. In DNA form, the CDR3 reads TGTGCCAGCAGCTTAGGTGTATTAGCAGACGAGCAGTACTTC. Residues: CASSLGVLADEQYF.

The gene calls are TRBV6-1 and TRBJ1-1; D is unresolved. V was pared by 1 base and J by 4 bases, with 10 bases between. Germline CDR1 MNHNS, CDR2 SASEGT. CDR3 size: 14 residues. The DNA for the CDR3 is TGTGCCAGCAGTGAAGGGAAATGGAGCACTGAAGCTTTCTTT. Its translation: CASSEGKWSTEAFF.

The rearrangement joins TRBV6-5 to TRBJ2-5; D gene ambiguous. The J call is doubtful: the DNA matches TRBJ2-7 better. Germline V gene data show CDR1 as MNHEY and CDR2 as SVGAGI. This CDR3 region has 15 residues. The CDR3 is CASSYGLPSSYEQYF. The CDR3 bases are TGTGCCAGCAGTTACGGTCTTCCAAGCTCCTACGAGCAGTACTTC.

This chain connects TRBV5-1 to TRBJ1-2, with TRBD1 identical over 7 bases. The V and J ends lost 0 bases and 2 bases, in that order; junction bases with no gene match: 4. From germline, CDR1 is SGHRS and CDR2 YFSETQ. This CDR3 is 15 amino acids long. CDR3 region: CASSLAEGANYGYTF. The CDR3 region has the DNA TGCGCCAGCAGCTTGGCGGAGGGGGCGAACTATGGCTACACCTTC.

The chain has TRBV12-3 or TRBV12-4 and TRBJ2-5; D possibly corresponds to TRBD1 (5 bases). The DNA end favors TRBJ2-4, so the J call may be wrong. The CDR3 spans 15 residues. CDR3 residues: CASTPGIGAKNIQYF. In DNA form, the CDR3 reads TGTGCCAGCACTCCAGGGATCGGGGCCAAAAACATTCAGTACTTC.

The V gene is TRBV6-1, the J gene TRBJ2-4, with D hard to call. V was shortened by 2 bases and J by 2 bases, with 10 bases between the two germline ends. The CDR3 is 15 amino acids. CDR1 is MNHNS, CDR2 SASEGT, per germline. The CDR3 region is CASSEPRETKNIQYF. The CDR3 nucleotides are TGTGCCAGCAGTGAACCAAGGGAAACCAAAAACATTCAGTACTTC.

This clonotype appeared a single time. The chain employs TRBV7-6 and TRBJ2-1, with a possible D match to TRBD1 (6 bases). Per the germline V gene, CDR1 is SGHVS and CDR2 is FNYEAQ. The CDR3 sequence is 15 residues long. V dropped 0 bases and J dropped 8 bases, with 14 bases sitting between them. CDR3 residues: CASSLARNREYEQFF. The DNA for the CDR3 is TGTGCCAGCAGCTTAGCCAGAAACAGGGAGTATGAGCAGTTCTTC.

This chain connects TRBV6-2 or TRBV6-3 to TRBJ2-7, with TRBD2 matching 13 bases. The CDR3 is 15 residues long. The ends lost 5 bases at V and 6 bases at J; junction bases unmatched: 7. Looked up from germline, CDR1 is MNHEY and CDR2 is SVGEGT. CDR3 in amino acids: CASSRRLAGGGEQYF. The CDR3 DNA reads as TGTGCCAGCAGTCGCCGACTAGCGGGGGGAGGCGAGCAGTACTTC.

In regard to this clonotype: One junction end disagrees with the germline gene, perhaps due to a read error. V is TRBV4-2 and J is TRBJ1-2; a possible D gene is TRBD1 (5 bases). The CDR3 sequence is 16 residues long. The germline V gene has CDR1 LGHNA and CDR2 YNFKEQ. For the CDR3, the DNA is TGTGCCAGCAACCAAGATTTGACAGAATCTACCTATGGCTACACCTTC. As protein: CASNQDLTESTYGYTF.

This sequence joins TRBV6-2 or TRBV6-3 and TRBJ2-2; tentative D call: TRBD1 (7 bases). Germline V gene lookup returns CDR1 MNHEY and CDR2 SVGEGT. V was cut by 4 bases and J by 8 bases, with 17 bases left in between. The CDR3 contains 15 residues. The CDR3 here is CASSSTWRGPGELFF. In DNA form, the CDR3 reads TGTGCCAGCAGTTCTACATGGAGGGGGCCGGGGGAGCTGTTTTTT.

The chain combines TRBV4-1 with TRBJ2-3; TRBD2 matches 8 bases. The germline V gene has CDR1 MGHRA and CDR2 YSYEKL. This CDR3 is 16 amino acids long. With V trimmed by 0 bases and J by 3 bases, 5 bases remained unmatched. CDR3 sequence: CASSQEQGLGTDTQYF. For the CDR3, the DNA is TGCGCCAGCAGCCAAGAACAGGGACTAGGTACAGATACGCAGTATTTT.

This clonotype was counted a few times. The V call is TRBV12-3 or TRBV12-4, the J call TRBJ2-7; D gene ambiguous. There are 14 residues in the CDR3. V was trimmed by 5 bases and J by 6 bases, leaving 17 bases between them. For the CDR3, the DNA is TGTGCCAGCAGTCCCCAGACTGGGGTCCGCGAGCAGTACTTC. It encodes CASSPQTGVREQYF.

V gene TRBV7-8 combines with J gene TRBJ1-5; 7 nucleotides align to TRBD1. The germline gives CDR1 SGHVS, CDR2 FQNEAQ. After removal of 5 bases from V and 4 bases from J, the junction contained 8 bases not matched to a gene. The CDR3 loop spans 15 amino acids. CDR3 protein: CASSRERQGNQPQHF. CDR3 nucleotides: TGTGCCAGCAGCCGAGAAAGACAGGGTAATCAGCCCCAGCATTTT.

V is TRBV7-2 and J is TRBJ2-2; D could derive from TRBD1 or TRBD2 (5 bases each). The CDR3 has 15 amino acids. V lost 1 base and J lost 9, with 15 bases in between. CDR1 SGHTA and CDR2 FQGNSA come from the germline V gene. CDR3 region: CASSLGSDRGRELFF. The CDR3 nucleotides read TGTGCCAGCAGCTTAGGAAGTGACAGAGGGAGGGAGCTGTTTTTT.

This clonotype was picked up a small number of times. This chain uses TRBV9 with TRBJ2-1, with unresolved D. This CDR3 contains 16 residues. V was shortened by 0 bases and J by 4 bases, with 14 bases between the two germline ends. In germline, CDR1 is SGDLS, CDR2 YYNGEE. The CDR3 region has the DNA TGTGCCAGCAGCGTAGAGGTTTTCGGTCAATACAATGAGCAGTTCTTC. This codes for CASSVEVFGQYNEQFF.

The V gene is TRBV6-2 or TRBV6-3, the J gene TRBJ2-1, with 8 nucleotides matching TRBD2. Unmatched junction bases numbered 14, after V lost 6 bases and J lost 10 bases. The CDR3 totals 15 residues. Germline-derived CDR1 and CDR2 are MNHEY and SVGEGT. CDR3 region: CASSPGLGLAEEQFF. CDR3 bases: TGTGCCAGCAGCCCGGGACTAGGGCTTGCGGAAGAGCAGTTCTTC.

The gene calls are TRBV20-1 and TRBJ2-7, with a tentative D call TRBD2 (6 bases). Per germline, CDR1 DFQATT and CDR2 SNEGSKA (reference sequence). V gave up 2 bases and J gave up 5 bases, with 19 bases separating them. CDR3 length: 15 residues. CDR3 region: CSARLLPSETNEQYF. The CDR3 DNA reads as TGCAGTGCTAGATTGTTGCCTAGCGAGACAAACGAGCAGTACTTC.